Each of the 2 T cell receptor beta chains below was sequenced from the same sample in a study of cytomegalovirus exposure and HLA in healthy donors. Vbeta (60) and Jbeta (13) primers were used in the PCR. Profiling relied on immunoSEQ multiplex PCR, and the TCRdb table lists in-frame clones only, not all of them. The repertoire includes some 150,000 clones, around 79% of them detected once, and around 1.3% sits in the top ten. Sequencing used PBMCs. The receptors stem from a woman between 40 and 50 years old in good health and CMV-seronegative.

The CDR3 region is CASLHLGRDSWGYTF. The DNA for the CDR3 is TGTGCCAGCCTCCACCTAGGGCGGGATAGTTGGGGCTACACCTTC. This chain links TRBV6-5 with TRBJ1-2; D not certain. V lost 8 bases and J lost 8, with 24 bases in between. The CDR3 is 15 residues long. In germline, CDR1 is MNHEY, CDR2 SVGAGI.

The J gene is TRBJ2-3, the V gene TRBV4-1, with 10 bases matching TRBD2. CDR1 and CDR2 (germline): MGHRA, YSYEKL. Trimming cost V 0 bases and J 1 base; bases outside gene matches: 7. The CDR3 is 18 amino acids. The CDR3 protein is CASSQDVGLAGGTDTQYF. CDR3 in DNA: TGCGCCAGCAGCCAAGATGTGGGCCTAGCGGGGGGCACAGATACGCAGTATTTT.